This TCR beta chain was recorded in a study of vaccination and CD4 T cells after COVID-19. Study details: The convalescent group had six males, four females, seven Caucasians, two Asians, one multiracial. Cells were stimulated with overlapping spike peptide pools from SARS-CoV-2, HCoV-NL63, HCoV-OC43 and HCoV-229E.

Cultured CD4+ T-cell DNA underwent Oncomine TCR Beta short-read sequencing. TCRdb itself ran the PCR reads through MiXCR, one entry per CDR3 protein. The top ten clones hold approximately 40% of a sample with roughly 7,500 distinct CDR3 sequences, around 70% of them seen once. Treatment noted: roughly ten-day PBMC culture with coronavirus spike peptide pools or control peptides (ViraFEST assay). V lost 6 bases, J lost 2 bases, and 19 bases lay in between. Germline-derived CDR1 and CDR2 are MNHEY and SVGEGT. The CDR3 is made up of 16 amino acids. This clonotype has a handful of counts. Its antigen is not identified.

Sequences were obtained from CD4+ T cells from blood, cultured in vitro. This clonotype was obtained from a human donor who had recovered from COVID-19. This sequence joins TRBV6-2 or TRBV6-3 and TRBJ1-2, with a weak D call TRBD1 (6 bases). Here the CDR3 DNA reads TGTGCCAGCAGATCGCCTCCCTGGGGGCGCAACTATGGCTACACCTTC. This translates into CASRSPPWGRNYGYTF.